In its sample, the clone carrying this T cell receptor beta chain was seen many times. No antigen is known for it. The data stem from a study of CD8 T cells in ankylosing spondylitis. Whole-study findings and limits: Disease-associated clones were reportedly significantly overrepresented in matched ankylosing spondylitis synovial fluid. Disease-linked clones were found to be CD8+ and relatively rare in peripheral blood. Earlier reports found some motif variants in synovial fluid and blood in reactive arthritis. Ankylosing spondylitis blood seemed to carry a telltale TCR beta motif made of several highly homologous variants.

Quantitative 5'-RACE with molecular barcodes was used to make the TCR beta libraries. In TCRdb, the 5' RACE reads were re-called with MiXCR into one record per CDR3 protein. The sample includes over 700,000 distinct CDR3 sequences, around 19% of them seen just once. The receptor was derived from a male donor with ankylosing spondylitis. Source material: blood, either unsorted or a sorted T cell fraction (not recorded which).

Written as DNA, the CDR3 is TGCGCCAGCAGCTTGGACAGGAGCTCCTACGAGCAGTACTTC. As protein: CASSLDRSSYEQYF. V gene TRBV5-1 combines with J gene TRBJ2-7; D possibly corresponds to TRBD1 (5 bases). This CDR3 spans 14 amino acids. Germline V lookup: CDR1 SGHRS, CDR2 YFSETQ. Between the trimmed V and J ends, which lost 0 bases and 0 bases, there was a span of 7 bases.